This T cell receptor beta chain is drawn from a study of blood T cell repertoires in COVID-19. The germline V gene has CDR1 SGHRS and CDR2 YFSETQ. This CDR3 has 17 residues. The V gene lost 3 bases and the J gene lost 7 bases, with 20 bases spanning the gap. In the authors' workflow: Reference gene primer amplification gave nucleated cell count estimates. TCRdb's copy holds only in-frame clones and misses some; the assay was immunoSEQ multiplex PCR. That table is the source of V, J and clone size, and D and trimming were worked out from the DNA. The sample lists a few hundred thousand clones, about 90% occurring once. The table lists this clone with a count of one.

The chain uses TRBV5-1 and TRBJ1-6; D unclear. The clonotype originates from a woman younger than 45 with COVID-19, enrolled during active disease. Material: peripheral blood. The CDR3 region is CASSSQSSGFGNSPLHF. The CDR3 bases are TGCGCCAGCAGCTCACAGTCTTCGGGGTTCGGGAATTCACCCCTCCACTTT. The entire variable domain, with the rest obtained from reference TRBV5-1 and TRBJ1-6, is as follows: KAGVTQTPRYLIKTRGQQVTLSCSPISGHRSVSWYQQTPGQGLQFLFEYFSETQRNKGNFPGRFSGRQFSNSRSEMNVSTLELGDSALYLCASSSQSSGFGNSPLHFGNGTRLTVT.